The next 25 T cell receptor beta chains were all read from a single sample in a study of T cells after yellow fever vaccination. TCRdb ran MiXCR on the 5' RACE reads and lists one entry per CDR3 protein. The profile shows 150,000 to 200,000 distinct CDR3 sequences, 8% to 13% of them singletons. This material consisted of CD8+ T cells sorted from PBMCs, taken 15 days after the yellow fever booster vaccination. The receptors here all came from a man aged 18 to 35 who received the YFV17D yellow fever vaccine.

The table lists this clonotype with a few counts. The gene calls are TRBV6-5 and TRBJ2-6; a possible D gene is TRBD2 (5 bases). This CDR3 region has 17 residues. Trimming took 4 bases from V and 0 from J, leaving 13 bases between them. Germline-derived CDR1 and CDR2 are MNHEY and SVGAGI. The CDR3, as DNA: TGTGCCAGCAGTTTCCGCGGGTCGCTCTCTGGGGCCAACGTCCTGACTTTC. Translated: CASSFRGSLSGANVLTF.

The V call is TRBV12-5, the J call TRBJ1-1, with D hard to call. Germline CDR1 is LGHNT and CDR2 is FRNRAP. Trimming pared 5 bases from V and 0 bases from J, leaving 10 bases between. The CDR3 covers 14 residues. The CDR3 here is CASGTTGMNTEAFF. CDR3 DNA: TGTGCTAGTGGTACGACTGGTATGAACACTGAAGCTTTCTTT.

This clonotype was recorded many times. The CDR3 region has the DNA TGTGCCAGCAGTTTATCTCCCGGGGAGCTGTTTTTT. Translated, it gives CASSLSPGELFF. This rearrangement joins TRBV27 to TRBJ2-2; D gene ambiguous. The CDR3 length is 12 residues. CDR1 is MNHEY, CDR2 SMNVEV, per germline (reference sequence). Trimming removed 0 bases at V and 6 bases at J, with 2 bases between.

This rearrangement joins TRBV12-3 or TRBV12-4 to TRBJ2-2; D gene unclear. The CDR3 length is 12 residues. Trimming cost V 7 bases and J 6 bases, with 9 bases left between them. DNA for the CDR3: TGTGCCAGCATCACATGGGCCGGGGAGCTGTTTTTT. As protein: CASITWAGELFF.

The table lists this clonotype with a few counts. The CDR3 bases are TGTGCCCTCCGGGCGGGGGGGCCAAGAGATACGCAGTATTTT. This translates into CALRAGGPRDTQYF. This chain uses TRBV10-3 with TRBJ2-3; 9 bases are shared with TRBD2. Germline CDR1 is ENHRY and CDR2 is SYGVKD. V lost 11 bases and J lost 5; bases outside the gene matches: 11. The CDR3 length is 14 residues.

This sequence joins TRBV4-1 and TRBJ1-1; a weak D match, TRBD1 (5 bases). V shed 4 bases and J shed 1 base, with 10 bases lying between them. This CDR3 region has 14 residues. The germline CDR1 and CDR2 sequences are MGHRA and YSYEKL. The CDR3 loop reads CASSPTGQNTEAFF. As DNA, the CDR3 is TGCGCCAGCAGCCCAACCGGACAGAACACTGAAGCTTTCTTT.

This clonotype was detected ten times or more. V gene TRBV28 combines with J gene TRBJ1-1; D is perhaps TRBD1 (6 bases). V lost 8 bases to trimming and J lost 0 bases, with 22 bases between them. The CDR3 totals 17 residues. Germline-derived CDR1 and CDR2 are MDHEN and SYDVKM. CDR3: CASAPALTGALNTEAFF. DNA for the CDR3: TGTGCCAGCGCTCCCGCCCTGACAGGAGCCCTGAACACTGAAGCTTTCTTT. Looking up the rest from reference TRBV28 and TRBJ1-1 gives the full variable domain: DVKVTQSSRYLVKRTGEKVFLECVQDMDHENMFWYRQDPGLGLRLIYFSYDVKMKEKGDIPEGYSVSREKKERFSLILESASTNQTSMYLCASAPALTGALNTEAFFGQGTRLTVV.

This clonotype was seen a few times. The V gene is TRBV27, the J gene TRBJ1-1, with D perhaps TRBD1 (5 bases). The V and J ends lost 4 bases and 8 bases respectively, with 17 bases between them. The CDR3 totals 14 residues. Germline assignment: CDR1 MNHEY and CDR2 SMNVEV (reference sequence). The CDR3 nucleotides are TGTGCCAGCAGTTCGCTGGACGGGGCTGAAGAAGCTTTCTTT. Its translation: CASSSLDGAEEAFF.

There are a few counts of this clonotype. The rearrangement links TRBV27 to TRBJ1-1; 7 bases are a match to TRBD1. V dropped 5 bases and J dropped 6; count of bases not matched to a gene: 9. The CDR3 has 14 residues. The germline V gene encodes CDR1 MNHEY and CDR2 SMNVEV (reference sequence). CDR3 residues: CASSQLTGLPEAFF. DNA for the CDR3: TGTGCCAGCAGTCAACTGACAGGGCTTCCTGAAGCTTTCTTT.

The V and J genes are TRBV7-9 and TRBJ2-7; 9 bases map to TRBD1. Unmatched junction bases numbered 12, after V lost 5 bases and J lost 7 bases. The CDR3 spans 15 residues. Germline V gene data show CDR1 as SEHNR and CDR2 as FQNEAQ (reference sequence). The CDR3 DNA reads TGTGCCAGCAGCCCCCAGGGACAGGGTCGGGCGGAGCAGTACTTC. Translating gives CASSPQGQGRAEQYF.

This chain links TRBV5-1 with TRBJ2-3; D might be TRBD1 (6 bases). The CDR3 extends over 15 amino acids. V lost 4 bases and J 2 bases, leaving 14 bases between the germline ends. Germline V CDR1 and CDR2: SGHRS, YFSETQ. DNA of the CDR3: TGCGCCAGCAGCCTCGGACAGTTTCTCACAGATACGCAGTATTTT. Protein: CASSLGQFLTDTQYF.

The CDR3 nucleotides are TGTGCCAGCAAGGGGGCCACCGTCTATGGCTACACCTTC. Translating it yields CASKGATVYGYTF. The chain couples TRBV25-1 to TRBJ1-2, with TRBD1 matching over 7 bases. Per the germline V gene, CDR1 is MGHDK and CDR2 is SYGVNS. The CDR3 spans 13 residues. V lost 7 bases to trimming and J lost 4 bases; unmatched junction nucleotides: 6.

This clonotype was recorded a few times. The chain recombines TRBV4-1 with TRBJ2-5, with D perhaps TRBD1 (7 bases). This CDR3 is built from 17 residues. Germline values: CDR1 MGHRA, CDR2 YSYEKL. Trimming stripped 4 bases from V and 1 base from J, with 19 bases between. CDR3 in DNA: TGCGCCAGCAGCCTCAAGTTCGGGGGACAGTCCCAAGAGACCCAGTACTTC. Encoded protein: CASSLKFGGQSQETQYF.

This clonotype was picked up a small number of times. The chain links TRBV27 to TRBJ2-1; D gene unclear. Trimming stripped 5 bases from V and 10 bases from J, with 3 bases between. The CDR3 length is 9 residues. The germline gives CDR1 MNHEY, CDR2 SMNVEV (reference sequence). The CDR3 reads CASSGEQFF. The CDR3 DNA sequence: TGTGCCAGCAGTGGCGAGCAGTTCTTC.

This clonotype was seen a few times. The chain links TRBV11-1 to TRBJ2-5; a possible D gene is TRBD2 (5 bases). The CDR3 has 18 residues. Germline V CDR1 and CDR2: SGHAT, FQDESV (reference sequence). Trimming stripped 6 bases from V and 2 bases from J, with 25 bases between. The CDR3 sequence: CASRPTGVYVLEQETQYF. The CDR3 DNA reads as TGTGCCAGCAGACCCACCGGGGTATATGTTCTAGAGCAAGAGACCCAGTACTTC.

This chain links TRBV9 with TRBJ2-1, with D perhaps matching TRBD1 or TRBD2 (5 bases each). V dropped 4 bases and J dropped 7 bases, with 12 bases sitting between them. CDR1 is SGDLS, CDR2 YYNGEE, per germline. The CDR3 consists of 13 residues. The CDR3 region has the DNA TGTGCCAGCAGCAGTAGTGGGGGAAATGAGCAGTTCTTC. This encodes CASSSSGGNEQFF.

This clonotype was picked up many times. The chain is built from TRBV20-1 and TRBJ2-7, with a possible D match to TRBD2 (6 bases). Trimming pared 0 bases from V and 6 bases from J, leaving 9 bases between. The CDR3 is 12 residues long. Germline loops: CDR1 DFQATT, CDR2 SNEGSKA (reference sequence). The CDR3 bases are TGCAGTGCTAGAGATCGGGGGTCCGAGCAGTACGTC. As protein: CSARDRGSEQYV.

The chain uses TRBV12-3 or TRBV12-4 and TRBJ1-5; D gene unclear. V gave up 6 bases and J gave up 4 bases, with 16 bases separating them. This CDR3 contains 15 residues. CDR3 sequence: CASSRQTELNQPQHF. CDR3 coding DNA: TGTGCCAGCAGCCGACAAACAGAGTTAAATCAGCCCCAGCATTTT.

This clonotype came up a few times. V and J are TRBV20-1 and TRBJ2-1; unclear D gene. Per germline, CDR1 DFQATT and CDR2 SNEGSKA (reference sequence). With 5 bases removed from V and 5 bases from J, the gap between germline ends came to 13 bases. The CDR3 contains 13 residues. The CDR3 region has the DNA TGCAGTGCTCCCGACGCATTCGACAATGAGCAGTTCTTC. Its protein product is CSAPDAFDNEQFF.

The CDR3 DNA sequence: TGTGCCAGCAGCGGCGCGGACAGGGAGGCTCGGGGAGCCAAAAACATTCAGTACTTC. Its translation: CASSGADREARGAKNIQYF. The chain recombines TRBV9 with TRBJ2-4, with 8 bases fitting TRBD1. The CDR3 loop spans 19 amino acids. V was pared by 3 bases and J by 0 bases, with 14 bases of the junction left unmatched. CDR1 is SGDLS, CDR2 YYNGEE, per germline.

In this sample, this clonotype turned up a few times. The chain has TRBV6-5 and TRBJ2-1, with TRBD2 identical over 7 bases. After removal of 6 bases from V and 6 bases from J, the junction contained 11 bases not matched to a gene. Germline V lookup: CDR1 MNHEY, CDR2 SVGAGI. This CDR3 spans 15 amino acids. The CDR3: CASSLSGGEGNEQFF. CDR3 nucleotide sequence: TGTGCCAGCAGCTTATCGGGGGGAGAGGGCAATGAGCAGTTCTTC.

The table lists this clonotype with a few counts. The V gene is TRBV9, the J gene TRBJ2-3; possibly TRBD1 for D (5 bases). CDR1 is SGDLS and CDR2 is YYNGEE in the germline V gene. There are 15 residues in the CDR3. Trimming cost V 0 bases and J 2 bases, with 10 bases left between them. CDR3 in DNA: TGTGCCAGCAGCGTAGAGGGCAGGGACACAGATACGCAGTATTTT. Translated: CASSVEGRDTDTQYF. The whole variable domain, remainder taken from reference TRBV9 and TRBJ2-3, is DSGVTQTPKHLITATGQRVTLRCSPRSGDLSVYWYQQSLDQGLQFLIQYYNGEERAKGNILERFSAQQFPDLHSELNLSSLELGDSALYFCASSVEGRDTDTQYFGPGTRLTVL.

This rearrangement joins TRBV6-4 to TRBJ2-3; D gene ambiguous. CDR1 MRHNA and CDR2 SNTAGT come from the germline V gene. Trimming removed 3 bases at V and 11 bases at J, with 12 bases between. The length of the CDR3 is 12 residues. CDR3 sequence (DNA): TGTGCCAGCAGTGATTTAAGGTCCGGGCAGTATTTT. Its protein product is CASSDLRSGQYF.

This clonotype was counted only a few times. This chain uses TRBV7-6 with TRBJ2-1, with D perhaps being TRBD1 or TRBD2 (5 bases each). CDR3 size: 13 residues. Trimming left V 4 bases short and J 4 bases short, with 8 bases between. In germline, CDR1 is SGHVS, CDR2 FNYEAQ. The CDR3 spells CASSYGAYNEQFF. Written as DNA, the CDR3 is TGTGCCAGCAGCTACGGGGCTTACAATGAGCAGTTCTTC.

The chain joins TRBV6-2 or TRBV6-3 to TRBJ2-1; 7 nucleotides agree with TRBD2. The CDR3 spans 18 residues. V lost 5 bases to trimming and J lost 0 bases; unmatched junction nucleotides: 13. CDR1 is MNHEY and CDR2 is SVGEGT in the germline V gene. The CDR3 spells CASSPWGGGKSSYNEQFF. CDR3 DNA sequence: TGTGCCAGCAGTCCTTGGGGGGGGGGTAAGAGCTCCTACAATGAGCAGTTCTTC.